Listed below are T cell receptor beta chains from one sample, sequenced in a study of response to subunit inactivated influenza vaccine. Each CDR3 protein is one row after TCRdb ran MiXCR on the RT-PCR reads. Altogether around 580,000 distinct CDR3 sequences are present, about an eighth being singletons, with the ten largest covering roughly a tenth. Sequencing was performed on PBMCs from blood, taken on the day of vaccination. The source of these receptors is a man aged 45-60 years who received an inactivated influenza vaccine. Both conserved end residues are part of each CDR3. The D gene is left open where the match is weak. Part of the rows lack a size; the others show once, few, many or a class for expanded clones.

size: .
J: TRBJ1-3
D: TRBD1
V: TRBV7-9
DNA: TGTGCCAGCAGACAAGCACCCAGGGGGGGCTCTGGAAACACCATATATTTT
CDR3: CASRQAPRGGSGNTIYF

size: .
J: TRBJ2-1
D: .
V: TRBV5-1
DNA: TGCGCCAGCAGCTCCACAGGGGAGGCCTACAATGAGCAGTTCTTC
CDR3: CASSSTGEAYNEQFF

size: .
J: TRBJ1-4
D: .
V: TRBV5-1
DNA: TGCGCCAGCAGCTTGGGATGGGCGGCAACTAATGAAAAACTGTTTTTT
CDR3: CASSLGWAATNEKLFF

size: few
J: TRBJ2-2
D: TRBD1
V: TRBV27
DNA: TGTGCCAGCAGTTTAGGACAGGGGGCCGGGGAGCTGTTTTTT
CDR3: CASSLGQGAGELFF

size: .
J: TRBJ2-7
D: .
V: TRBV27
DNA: TGTGCCAGCATCCGGGACACCTTTATCCCGAGCTCCTACGAGCAGTACTTC
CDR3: CASIRDTFIPSSYEQYF

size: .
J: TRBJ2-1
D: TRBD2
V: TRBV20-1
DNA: TGCAGTGCTAGCGGGAGGGCCGCCTACAATGAGCAGTTCTTC
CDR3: CSASGRAAYNEQFF

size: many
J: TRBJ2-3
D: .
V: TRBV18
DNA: TGTGCCAGCCGAGCCGCTGGCACAGATACGCAGTATTTT
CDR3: CASRAAGTDTQYF

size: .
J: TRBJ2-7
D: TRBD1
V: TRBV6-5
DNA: TGTGCCAGCAGTTACTCCGGACAGGGATTCTACGAGCAGTACTTC
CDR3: CASSYSGQGFYEQYF

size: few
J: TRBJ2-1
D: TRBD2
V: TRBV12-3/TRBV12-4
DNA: TGTGCCAGCAGTTTAGGTAGCGGGGGGGATCGTGAGCAGTTCTTC
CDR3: CASSLGSGGDREQFF

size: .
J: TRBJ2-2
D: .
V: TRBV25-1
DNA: TGTGCCAGCAGTGAATTTTCAGTCGGGGAGCTGTTTTTT
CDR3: CASSEFSVGELFF

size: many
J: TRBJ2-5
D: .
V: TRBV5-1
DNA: TGCGCCAGCAGCATGGACCCTACCCGGGCCCAGTACTTC
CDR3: CASSMDPTRAQYF

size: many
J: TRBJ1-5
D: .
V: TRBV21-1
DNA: TGTGCCAGCGCTGATGGAGGTTGTCAGCCCCAGCATTTT
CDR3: CASADGGCQPQHF

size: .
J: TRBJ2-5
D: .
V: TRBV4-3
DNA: TGCGCCAGCAGCCAAGTTTCTTGGGCAGGGACGGGGGAGACCCAGTACTTC
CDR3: CASSQVSWAGTGETQYF

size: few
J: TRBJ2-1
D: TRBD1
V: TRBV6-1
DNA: TGTGCCAGCAGTGAGTCCGGGACAGAATACAATGAGCAGTTCTTC
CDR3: CASSESGTEYNEQFF

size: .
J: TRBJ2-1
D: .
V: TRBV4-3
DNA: TGCGCCAGCAGCCCACAAAGCGGGTACTACAATGAGCAGTTCTTC
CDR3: CASSPQSGYYNEQFF

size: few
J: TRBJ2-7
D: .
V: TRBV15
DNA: TGTGCCACCAGCAGCTCCCCCGGCTACGAGCAGTACTTC
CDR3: CATSSSPGYEQYF

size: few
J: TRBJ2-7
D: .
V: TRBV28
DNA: TGTGCCAGCAGTTTGCATGTGGGCGGGGTTGAGCAGTACTTC
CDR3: CASSLHVGGVEQYF

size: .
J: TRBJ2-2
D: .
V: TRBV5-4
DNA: TGTGCCAGCAGCTTGGAGGGTAGGACTACCGGGGAGCTGTTTTTT
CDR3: CASSLEGRTTGELFF

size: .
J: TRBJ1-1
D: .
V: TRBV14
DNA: TGTGCCAGCAGCCAAGGCCCGGACCGATCGAACACTGAAGCTTTCTTT
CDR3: CASSQGPDRSNTEAFF

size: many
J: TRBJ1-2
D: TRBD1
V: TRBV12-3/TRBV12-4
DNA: TGTGCCAGCAGTTTGTGGCAGGGGGCGGAAGGCTACACCTTC
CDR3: CASSLWQGAEGYTF

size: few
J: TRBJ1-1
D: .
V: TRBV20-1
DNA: TGCAGTGCTAGGCCCCTTGGCAGGAACACTGAAGCTTTCTTT
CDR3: CSARPLGRNTEAFF

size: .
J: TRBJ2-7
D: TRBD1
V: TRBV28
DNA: TGTGCCAGCAGCCGGGACAGGGGTTTTAACGAGCAGTACTTC
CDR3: CASSRDRGFNEQYF

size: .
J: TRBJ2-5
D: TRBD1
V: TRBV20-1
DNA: TGCAGTGAAAAGAAACAGGGGAAGGAGACCCAGTACTTC
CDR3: CSEKKQGKETQYF

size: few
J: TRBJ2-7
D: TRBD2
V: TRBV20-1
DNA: TGCAGTGCTGACGGTGGACTAGCGAAATACGAGCAGTACTTC
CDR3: CSADGGLAKYEQYF

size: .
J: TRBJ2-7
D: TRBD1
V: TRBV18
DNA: TGTGCCAGCTCACCAAATGTCAGGGGGTCCGAGCAGTACTTC
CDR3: CASSPNVRGSEQYF

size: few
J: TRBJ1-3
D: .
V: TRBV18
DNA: TGTGCCAGCTCACTCTGGGTTCAGAGCTCTGGAAACACCATATATTTT
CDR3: CASSLWVQSSGNTIYF

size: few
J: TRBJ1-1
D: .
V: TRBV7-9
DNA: TGTGCCAGCAGCTTAGACTGGGGGGCTGCTGAAGCTTTCTTT
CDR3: CASSLDWGAAEAFF

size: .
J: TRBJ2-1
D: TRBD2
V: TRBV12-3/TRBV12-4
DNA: TGTGCCAGCAGTTGGACTAGCGGGGGGTCCAGAGAGCAGTTCTTC
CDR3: CASSWTSGGSREQFF

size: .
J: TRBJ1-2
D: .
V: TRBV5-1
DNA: TGCGCCAGCAGACCGCAAACAGGGTCTAACTATGGCTACACCTTC
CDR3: CASRPQTGSNYGYTF

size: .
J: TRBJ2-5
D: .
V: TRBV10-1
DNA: TGCGCCAGCAGTGAGTCGCTAACCCCCCAAGAGACCCAGTACTTC
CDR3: CASSESLTPQETQYF

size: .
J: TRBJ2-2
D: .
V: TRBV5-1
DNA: TGCGCCAGCAGCCCCCCCGGGGGGAACACCGGGGAGCTGTTTTTT
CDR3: CASSPPGGNTGELFF

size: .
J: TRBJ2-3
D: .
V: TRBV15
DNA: TGTGCCACCAGCAGAGATCGGGCAATTATTGATACGCAGTATTTT
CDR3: CATSRDRAIIDTQYF

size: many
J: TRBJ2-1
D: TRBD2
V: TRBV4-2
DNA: TGTGCCAGCAGCCAAGAGGTTGGCGGGGGCTCCTACAATGAGCAGTTCTTC
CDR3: CASSQEVGGGSYNEQFF

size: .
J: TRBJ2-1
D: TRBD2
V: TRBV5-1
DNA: TGCGCCAGCAGCAGAAGTAGCGGGGACCTATACAATGAGCAGTTCTTC
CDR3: CASSRSSGDLYNEQFF

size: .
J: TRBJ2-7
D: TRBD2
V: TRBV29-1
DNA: TGCAGCGTTGAAGAGGCTAGCGGGGGATACGAGCAGTACTTC
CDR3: CSVEEASGGYEQYF

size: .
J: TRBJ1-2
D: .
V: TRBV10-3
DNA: TGTGCCTCAAAGACCGACTTTAGAGATGGCTACACCTTC
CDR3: CASKTDFRDGYTF

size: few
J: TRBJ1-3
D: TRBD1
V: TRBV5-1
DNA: TGCGCCAGCAGCTTTGAGGGACAGGGGCCTGGAAACACCATATATTTT
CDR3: CASSFEGQGPGNTIYF

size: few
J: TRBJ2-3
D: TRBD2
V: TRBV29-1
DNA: TGCAGCGCCGGGGGGACCACAGATACGCAGTATTTT
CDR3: CSAGGTTDTQYF

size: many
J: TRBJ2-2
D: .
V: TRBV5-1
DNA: TGCGCCAGCAGCCCAGGAAAGAACACCGGGGAGCTGTTTTTT
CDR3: CASSPGKNTGELFF

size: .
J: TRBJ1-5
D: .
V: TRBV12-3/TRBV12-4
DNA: TGTGCCAGCAGCCTTCGCGCCTATCAGCCCCAGCATTTT
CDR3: CASSLRAYQPQHF

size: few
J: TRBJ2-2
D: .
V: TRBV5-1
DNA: TGCGCCAGCGGGGGACAGAACACCGGGGAGCTGTTTTTT
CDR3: CASGGQNTGELFF

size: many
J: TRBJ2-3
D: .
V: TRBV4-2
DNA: TGTGCCAGCAGCCAAGATGCCAACAGGGTGAGAGATACGCAGTATTTT
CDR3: CASSQDANRVRDTQYF

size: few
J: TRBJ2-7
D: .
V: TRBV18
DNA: TGTGCCAGCTCACCACCGTCAGGGGCAAGTTACGAGCAGTACTTC
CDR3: CASSPPSGASYEQYF

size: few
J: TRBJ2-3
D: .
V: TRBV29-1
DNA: TGCAGCAGCAGGGGGGCTGTGGTCTCAGATACGCAGTATTTT
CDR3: CSSRGAVVSDTQYF

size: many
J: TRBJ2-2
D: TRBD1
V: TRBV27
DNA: TGTGCCAGCAGTTTAAGGACAGGGGTTACCGGGGAGCTGTTTTTT
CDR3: CASSLRTGVTGELFF